The present TCR beta chain was sequenced within a study of HIV-infected patients and healthy controls. Across the study: No general T-cell lymphocytopenia was present, and per-chain CDR3 totals resembled those of controls.

Whole blood was used without fractionation, so all unsorted peripheral T cells were included. Germline loops: CDR1 SGHTA, CDR2 FQGNSA. The V end was cut by 2 bases, the J end by 0 bases, with 8 bases between. This CDR3 is built from 16 residues. cDNA was made from roughly 500 ng RNA using alpha and beta constant primers. Separate chain-specific third strand synthesis with multiplexing indices produced the alpha and beta libraries. TCRdb fed the 5' RACE reads into MiXCR, producing one record per CDR3 protein. The table records 5,000 to 6,500 distinct CDR3 sequences, around 8% of them present only once. By proportion, this clonotype is medium-sized.

Here the sequenced sample was blood, taken before antiretroviral therapy. This chain connects TRBV7-2 to TRBJ1-6; D gene uncertain. The clonotype was recovered from an adult with HIV infection. The CDR3 spells CASSLRGTSYNSPLHF. CDR3 sequence (DNA): TGTGCCAGCAGCTTACGGGGTACCTCCTATAATTCACCCCTCCACTTT.